These 10 T cell receptor beta chains were sequenced from one sample in a study of Tregs in tolerant kidney transplant recipients. Data came from immunoSEQ multiplex PCR; TCRdb stores just in-frame clones and leaves some out. The data show more than 60,000 clones, 85% to 90% seen once. Sequences were derived from CD4+ T cells from blood, sampled before the transplant. Receptors originate from a human donor who received a combined kidney and bone marrow transplant.

This sequence joins TRBV6-5 and TRBJ1-2; D is unclear. Trimming stripped 5 bases from V and 6 bases from J, with 13 bases between. This CDR3 is built from 13 residues. Germline CDR1 is MNHEY and CDR2 is SVGAGI. CDR3 sequence (DNA): TGTGCCAGCAGTCCTCCGGGGTTCCATGGCTACACCTTC. Translating gives CASSPPGFHGYTF.

V is TRBV7-6 and J is TRBJ2-7; 8 bases are shared with TRBD2. This CDR3 comprises 15 residues. The germline V gene encodes CDR1 SGHVS and CDR2 FNYEAQ. V gave up 5 bases and J gave up 1 base; unmatched junction bases: 7. The CDR3: CASSPSGSDSYEQYF. CDR3 sequence (DNA): TGTGCCAGCAGCCCCAGCGGGAGCGATTCCTACGAGCAGTACTTC.

This clone occurred once. The rearrangement uses TRBV7-3 and TRBJ2-5, with 10 bases that match TRBD2. V dropped 6 bases and J dropped 2; count of bases not matched to a gene: 6. The CDR3 is 15 amino acids. The V gene's germline CDR1 is SGHTA and CDR2 FQGTGA. The CDR3 DNA reads TGTGCCAGCAGTTCCCTAGCGGGAGCTCAAGAGACCCAGTACTTC. Protein: CASSSLAGAQETQYF.

This clone was recorded a few times. The V gene is TRBV5-6, the J gene TRBJ2-5; possibly TRBD2 for D (5 bases). The CDR3 runs to 16 residues. Per the germline V gene, CDR1 is SGHDT and CDR2 is YYEEEE. V lost 3 bases to trimming and J lost 5 bases, with 20 bases between them. This CDR3 is CASSSYGGYRGETQYF. The CDR3 DNA follows: TGTGCCAGCAGCTCTTATGGCGGGTACCGAGGGGAGACCCAGTACTTC. Supplemented by reference TRBV5-6 and TRBJ2-5, the full variable domain reads DAGVTQSPTHLIKTRGQQVTLRCSPKSGHDTVSWYQQALGQGPQFIFQYYEEEERQRGNFPDRFSGHQFPNYSSELNVNALLLGDSALYLCASSSYGGYRGETQYFGPGTRLLVL.

The gene calls are TRBV7-2 and TRBJ2-7, with D possibly TRBD2 on 7 matching bases. V was pared by 4 bases and J by 7 bases, with 23 bases between. Germline assignment: CDR1 SGHTA and CDR2 FQGNSA. The CDR3 covers 16 residues. The CDR3 region has the DNA TGTGCCAGCAGCTCCTGGGGGGGGCACGGGGTTGAGGAGCAGTACTTC. Protein sequence: CASSSWGGHGVEEQYF.

Comment on this clone: Different DNA sequences within this sample yield the same CDR3. The J gene is TRBJ2-2, the V gene TRBV28, with 7 positions matching TRBD2. CDR3 length equals 13 residues. Germline CDR1 reads MDHEN; CDR2 reads SYDVKM. Trimming removed 3 bases from V and 5 bases from J; junction bases left unmatched: 0. This chain's CDR3 is CASSLGGTGELFF. The CDR3 DNA is TGTGCCAGCAGTTTGGGGGGGACCGGGGAGCTGTTTTTT.

The rearrangement joins TRBV2 to TRBJ2-3, with 9 bases fitting TRBD2. This CDR3 is built from 15 residues. V shed 5 bases, J shed 2 bases, and the junction held 5 bases outside the gene matches. The germline V gene has CDR1 SNHLY and CDR2 FYNNEI. In DNA, the CDR3 is TGTGCCAGCAGTCTGATAGCGGGAGACACAGATACGCAGTATTTT. This sequence encodes CASSLIAGDTDTQYF.

This chain uses TRBV11-2 with TRBJ2-7; possibly TRBD1 for D (6 bases). The CDR3 is made up of 15 amino acids. In germline, CDR1 is SGHAT, CDR2 FQNNGV. V gave up 2 bases and J gave up 6 bases, with 17 bases separating them. The CDR3 region is CASSLTGQYKGEQYF. The CDR3 bases are TGTGCCAGCAGCTTAACGGGACAATACAAGGGCGAGCAGTACTTC.

The chain couples TRBV28 to TRBJ2-3; D call uncertain. The CDR3 loop spans 15 amino acids. V gave up 2 bases and J gave up 0 bases, with 9 bases separating them. Germline CDR1 is MDHEN and CDR2 is SYDVKM. CDR3 coding DNA: TGTGCCAGCAGTTTACCCCGCACTAGCACAGATACGCAGTATTTT. It is translated as CASSLPRTSTDTQYF.

V usage is TRBV19 and J usage is TRBJ2-2; the D is unclear. The ends were cut back, 3 bases at V and 0 bases at J, with 11 bases in the middle. Per the germline V gene, CDR1 is LNHDA and CDR2 is SQIVND (reference sequence). The CDR3 spans 16 residues. CDR3 sequence (DNA): TGTGCCAGTAGTATCCCCCACAACGCGAACACCGGGGAGCTGTTTTTT. Amino acid sequence: CASSIPHNANTGELFF.